This T cell receptor beta chain was found in a study of cytomegalovirus exposure and HLA in healthy donors. PCR involved 60 Vbeta and 13 Jbeta primers. Sequencing was performed with immunoSEQ multiplex PCR; in TCRdb, only in-frame clones are kept and a portion is missing. The table shows 150,000 or so clones, with 80% occurring only once. This clone was observed a few times. The CDR3 has 15 residues. The sequence was obtained from a woman aged 40 to 50 in good health and CMV-seropositive. V usage is TRBV12-2 and J usage is TRBJ1-1; whether TRBD1, the table's D call, matches the DNA was not checked. TRBV12-2 is classified as a pseudogene. Sequencing input: PBMCs. The CDR3 nucleotides read TGTGCAAGTCGCTTAGCCCCCGTACAGGGCGCTGAAGCTTTCTTT. Translated, it gives CASRLAPVQGAEAFF.